The following is a T cell receptor beta chain sequence with its context. What it binds is not known. Data came from immunoSEQ multiplex PCR; TCRdb stores just in-frame clones and leaves some out. Found here are several thousand clones, over 75% of them singletons; the top ten hold 2% to 2.5%. This sample is drawn from a study of immune evolution from preneoplasia to lung adenocarcinoma. Findings and caveats of the study: Top clone frequencies peaked in normal lung, apparently declining through invasive adenocarcinoma.

The germline V gene has CDR1 LNHDA and CDR2 SQIVND (reference sequence). V was cut by 6 bases and J by 1 base, with 12 bases left in between. This CDR3 has 14 residues. This chain connects TRBV19 to TRBJ2-5; D might be TRBD1 (6 bases). The sample consisted of FFPE atypical adenomatous hyperplasia tissue from the lung. Subset of the sample: atypical adenomatous hyperplasia (AAH), lung preneoplasia. The receptor's source is a person between 65 and 80 years old with lung adenocarcinoma. The CDR3 bases are TGTGCCAGTAGAACTGGACAGACCCAAGAGACCCAGTACTTC. Its protein is CASRTGQTQETQYF.